This T cell receptor beta chain was sequenced in a study of cytomegalovirus exposure and HLA in healthy donors. Study as a whole: T cells numbering about 179 million yielded approximately 120 million unique TCR beta sequences in an earlier analysis. Notes on the study in general: Most of the TCR beta V segments (in an earlier analysis) were productive either about 87% or about 30% of the time. For most subjects, TCR beta sequences were reported to predict HLA-A and HLA-B alleles with accuracy.

Primers for the PCR totalled 60 Vbeta and 13 Jbeta. TCRdb keeps only in-frame clones here, not all; method: immunoSEQ multiplex PCR. The sample gives some 190,000 clones, around 75% of which show up once; 1.6% is in the top ten. Only one count was recorded for this clone. Its matching antigen is unknown. CDR3 size: 15 residues. CDR1 is SGHTA, CDR2 FQGTGA, per germline. V gave up 6 bases and J gave up 3 bases; unmatched junction bases: 9. V usage is TRBV7-3 and J usage is TRBJ2-3; 7 bases agree with TRBD2. The sequenced sample was PBMCs. The sequence came from a woman aged 45 to 65 in good health and CMV-seronegative. CDR3 region: CASRSAGAETDTQYF. CDR3 coding DNA: TGTGCCAGCAGATCTGCGGGAGCTGAGACAGATACGCAGTATTTT.